Presented here are 25 T cell receptor beta chains from one specimen sequenced in a study of blood T cells in healthy people across ages. The authors ran a second PCR of 7 to 11 cycles using a sample-barcoded 5' primer and a J-beta primer mix. MiXCR, run by TCRdb on the 5' RACE reads, gives a single entry per CDR3 protein. The sample yields hundreds of thousands of distinct CDR3 sequences, more than 50% seen once. The sequencing sample was made of blood. These receptors were obtained from a man in his forties in good health.

This chain connects TRBV6-6 to TRBJ1-2; 11 bases fit TRBD1. CDR1 is MNHNY and CDR2 is SVGAGI in the germline V gene (reference sequence). This CDR3 has 14 amino acids. V lost 2 bases to trimming and J lost 7 bases; unmatched junction nucleotides: 3. Here the CDR3 DNA reads TGTGCCAGCAGTTACCGGGACAGGGGGGTTGGCTACACCTTC. It specifies CASSYRDRGVGYTF.

This clonotype was observed a handful of times. The chain combines TRBV9 with TRBJ2-5; perhaps D is TRBD1 or TRBD2 (5 bases each). Looked up from germline, CDR1 is SGDLS and CDR2 is YYNGEE. The ends were cut back, 0 bases at V and 5 bases at J, with 11 bases in the middle. The CDR3 loop spans 14 amino acids. CDR3: CASSVGGRPETQYF. In DNA form, the CDR3 reads TGTGCCAGCAGCGTAGGGGGACGCCCTGAGACCCAGTACTTC.

This clonotype was observed at least ten times. The chain carries TRBV5-1 and TRBJ2-3, with D unresolved. The CDR3 runs to 14 residues. V was clipped by 5 bases and J by 2 bases, with 12 bases between them. Germline lookup yields CDR1 SGHRS and CDR2 YFSETQ. The CDR3: CASSLERNTDTQYF. The CDR3 DNA reads as TGCGCCAGCAGTCTGGAGAGAAACACAGATACGCAGTATTTT.

V usage is TRBV4-1 and J usage is TRBJ2-5; 12 nucleotides match TRBD1. The CDR3 covers 15 residues. CDR1 is MGHRA and CDR2 is YSYEKL in the germline V gene. After removal of 1 base from V and 11 bases from J, the junction contained 8 bases not matched to a gene. The CDR3 spells CASSQAGTGGNEQYF. The CDR3 coding sequence is TGCGCCAGCAGCCAAGCCGGGACAGGGGGCAATGAGCAGTACTTC.

V usage is TRBV10-3 and J usage is TRBJ2-5; maybe TRBD2 (6 bases). Trimming cost V 4 bases and J 2 bases, with 17 bases left between them. The germline V gene has CDR1 ENHRY and CDR2 SYGVKD. The CDR3 has 16 residues. The CDR3 DNA sequence: TGTGCCATCAGTGGAGGGGAACAGGACTATCAAGAGACCCAGTACTTC. It translates to CAISGGEQDYQETQYF.

J is TRBJ2-1 and V is TRBV4-3; 7 bases match TRBD2. The J call is doubtful: the DNA matches TRBJ2-7 better. Germline loops: CDR1 LGHNA, CDR2 YSLEER. CDR3 length: 15 residues. The CDR3 region is CASSHVAGLDYEQYF. CDR3 in DNA: TGCGCCAGCAGCCACGTAGCGGGCCTGGATTACGAGCAGTACTTC.

This clonotype was picked up a small number of times. V is TRBV29-1 and J is TRBJ2-5; 11 positions match TRBD1. The CDR3 totals 14 residues. Germline V CDR1 and CDR2: SQVTM, ANQGSEA. V lost 4 bases, J lost 5 bases, and 6 bases stayed unmatched. The CDR3 loop reads CSVAGTGGGETQYF. The CDR3 DNA reads TGCAGCGTTGCCGGGACAGGGGGTGGGGAGACCCAGTACTTC.

In this sample, this clonotype turned up a few times. The gene calls are TRBV7-2 and TRBJ2-5, with D possibly being TRBD1 or TRBD2 (6 bases each). The ends were cut back, 5 bases at V and 5 bases at J, with 18 bases in the middle. The germline gives CDR1 SGHTA, CDR2 FQGNSA. The CDR3 contains 15 residues. The CDR3 loop is CASSRGTPKTETQYF. CDR3 in DNA: TGTGCCAGCAGCCGCGGGACACCCAAAACGGAGACCCAGTACTTC.

This clonotype was picked up a small number of times. J is TRBJ2-1 and V is TRBV27; D gene unclear. This CDR3 comprises 16 residues. Germline V gives CDR1 MNHEY, CDR2 SMNVEV (reference sequence). Trimming left V 5 bases short and J 2 bases short, with 16 bases between. The CDR3 bases are TGTGCCAGCAGTGCCATCTCAGGTATACCCTACAATGAGCAGTTCTTC. Translating it yields CASSAISGIPYNEQFF.

This clonotype appeared a few times. J is TRBJ2-1 and V is TRBV20-1, with D perhaps matching TRBD1 or TRBD2 (5 bases each). The CDR3 is 15 amino acids. V lost 6 bases and J 4 bases, leaving 19 bases between the germline ends. Germline lookup yields CDR1 DFQATT and CDR2 SNEGSKA (reference sequence). The chain's CDR3 is CSALFRGVSYNEQFF. CDR3 sequence (DNA): TGCAGTGCCCTTTTTAGAGGGGTGAGTTACAATGAGCAGTTCTTC.

The chain employs TRBV20-1 and TRBJ1-1; 7 nucleotides match TRBD1. The V segment lost 5 bases and the J segment 3 bases; nucleotides outside the gene matches: 9. The CDR3 is 14 amino acids. CDR1 is DFQATT and CDR2 is SNEGSKA in the germline V gene (reference sequence). CDR3 in DNA: TGCAGTGCTTCCAAGACAGGGTGGGACACTGAAGCTTTCTTT. Its translation: CSASKTGWDTEAFF.

The V gene is TRBV20-1, the J gene TRBJ1-2; the D is unclear. Germline loops: CDR1 DFQATT, CDR2 SNEGSKA (reference sequence). This CDR3 has 15 residues. CDR3 bases: TGCAGCGCGTCAGAAGCACCTCACCTCCCTTATGGCTACACCTTC. Its translation: CSASEAPHLPYGYTF.

This clonotype was recorded at least ten times. The chain couples TRBV7-2 to TRBJ2-7; D unclear. Between the trimmed V and J ends, which lost 5 bases and 0 bases, there was a span of 11 bases. The CDR3 length is 14 residues. Germline assignment: CDR1 SGHTA and CDR2 FQGNSA. CDR3 in amino acids: CASSPGRSSYEQYF. As DNA, the CDR3 is TGTGCCAGCAGCCCGGGTCGGAGCTCCTACGAGCAGTACTTC. The full variable domain, rest sourced from reference TRBV7-2 and TRBJ2-7, is GAGVSQSPSNKVTEKGKDVELRCDPISGHTALYWYRQSLGQGLEFLIYFQGNSAPDKSGLPSDRFSAERTGGSVSTLTIQRTQQEDSAVYLCASSPGRSSYEQYFGPGTRLTVT.

This clonotype was seen a handful of times. The J gene is TRBJ2-1, the V gene TRBV7-9; TRBD2 agrees at 10 bases. Trimming removed 1 base from V and 4 bases from J; junction bases left unmatched: 16. Looked up from germline, CDR1 is SEHNR and CDR2 is FQNEAQ (reference sequence). This CDR3 is 20 amino acids long. CDR3 loop: CASSLGTGASGRWRYNEQFF. DNA of the CDR3: TGTGCCAGCAGCTTAGGAACCGGGGCTAGCGGGAGATGGAGGTACAATGAGCAGTTCTTC.

The chain has TRBV2 and TRBJ1-6; D is unclear. The CDR3 has 12 residues. Looked up from germline, CDR1 is SNHLY and CDR2 is FYNNEI. The V gene lost 1 base and the J gene lost 13 bases, with 8 bases spanning the gap. This chain's CDR3 is CASSEGGGPLHF. Written as DNA, the CDR3 is TGTGCCAGCAGTGAAGGGGGTGGCCCCCTCCACTTT.

The chain combines TRBV12-3 or TRBV12-4 with TRBJ1-4; 7 positions match TRBD1. This CDR3 comprises 15 residues. After removal of 5 bases from V and 9 bases from J, the junction contained 12 bases not matched to a gene. CDR3 residues: CASSPPLDRDKKLFF. In DNA, the CDR3 is TGTGCCAGCAGTCCTCCACTAGACAGGGATAAAAAACTGTTTTTT.

The CDR3 DNA follows: TGTGCCAGCAGTGAATGGGCGGACGAGCAGTACTTC. Translating it yields CASSEWADEQYF. The rearrangement joins TRBV6-1 to TRBJ2-5; D remains ambiguous. The J call may be wrong; the DNA end is better matched by TRBJ2-7. CDR3 length: 12 residues. Germline values: CDR1 MNHNS, CDR2 SASEGT.

There are a few counts of this clonotype. V and J are TRBV30 and TRBJ2-3; D uncertain. CDR1 is GTSNPN, CDR2 SVGIG, per germline (reference sequence). The CDR3 loop spans 13 amino acids. Trimming took off 0 bases at V and 6 bases at J, with 10 bases between the two ends. The CDR3 DNA sequence: TGTGCCTGGAGTGTTGGCCTTGTGGATACGCAGTATTTT. Amino acid sequence: CAWSVGLVDTQYF.

This clonotype has a handful of counts. The rearrangement joins TRBV7-2 to TRBJ2-5, with D perhaps TRBD2 (6 bases). Trimming stripped 5 bases from V and 2 bases from J, with 12 bases between. This CDR3 spans 14 amino acids. Germline values: CDR1 SGHTA, CDR2 FQGNSA. The CDR3 spells CASSVRRGQETQYF. For the CDR3, the DNA is TGTGCCAGCAGCGTTAGGAGGGGACAAGAGACCCAGTACTTC.

This chain links TRBV2 with TRBJ2-5; TRBD1 is a possible D gene (5 bases). The CDR3 length is 16 residues. CDR1 is SNHLY and CDR2 is FYNNEI in the germline V gene. V was cut by 2 bases and J by 2 bases, with 15 bases left in between. DNA for the CDR3: TGTGCCAGCAGTGAATTGGGTTTCGACAGACAAGAGACCCAGTACTTC. Its translation is CASSELGFDRQETQYF.

This rearrangement joins TRBV20-1 to TRBJ2-3; D is perhaps TRBD2 (6 bases). The V gene's germline CDR1 is DFQATT and CDR2 SNEGSKA (reference sequence). The length of the CDR3 is 15 residues. Trimming cost V 0 bases and J 2 bases, with 12 bases left between them. CDR3 DNA sequence: TGCAGTGCTAGAGATAGGGGAGGCACCACAGATACGCAGTATTTT. Protein: CSARDRGGTTDTQYF.

V gene TRBV5-6 combines with J gene TRBJ2-1; 9 nucleotides line up with TRBD1. After removal of 1 base from V and 8 bases from J, the junction contained 4 bases not matched to a gene. Germline CDR1 reads SGHDT; CDR2 reads YYEEEE. The CDR3 sequence is 14 residues long. The CDR3 DNA follows: TGTGCCAGCAGCTTGACAGGGGGCAAGGATGAGCAGTTCTTC. Its protein product is CASSLTGGKDEQFF.

This CDR3 reads CASSPNPQVPQETQYF. DNA of the CDR3: TGCGCCAGCAGCCCAAACCCACAGGTTCCCCAAGAGACCCAGTACTTC. The chain uses TRBV5-1 and TRBJ2-5; possible D gene TRBD1, 5 bases. The CDR3 is made up of 16 amino acids. CDR1 is SGHRS and CDR2 is YFSETQ in the germline V gene. Deletions cut 4 bases from V and 1 base from J, with 17 bases between.

V gene TRBV4-2 combines with J gene TRBJ2-3, with D perhaps TRBD2 (5 bases). The CDR3 is 16 amino acids. With 1 base removed from V and 1 base from J, the gap between germline ends came to 12 bases. The germline CDR1 and CDR2 sequences are LGHNA and YNFKEQ. Here the CDR3 reads CASSQGTRAGTDTQYF. The DNA for the CDR3 is TGTGCCAGCAGCCAAGGAACACGAGCGGGCACAGATACGCAGTATTTT.

The chain carries TRBV7-2 and TRBJ2-7, with a tentative D call TRBD1 (5 bases). The CDR3 runs 18 residues. Germline V lookup: CDR1 SGHTA, CDR2 FQGNSA. V was pared by 5 bases and J by 1 base, with 24 bases between. The CDR3 nucleotides are TGTGCCAGCAGCCCCTTTGTATCAGGCAGGGAAAGATCCTACGAGCAGTACTTC. This sequence encodes CASSPFVSGRERSYEQYF. The full variable domain, completed using reference TRBV7-2 and TRBJ2-7, is GAGVSQSPSNKVTEKGKDVELRCDPISGHTALYWYRQSLGQGLEFLIYFQGNSAPDKSGLPSDRFSAERTGGSVSTLTIQRTQQEDSAVYLCASSPFVSGRERSYEQYFGPGTRLTVT.